This is a list of T cell receptor beta chains from one sample in a study of T cell changes during pregnancy in multiple sclerosis. Clones were sequenced by immunoSEQ multiplex PCR, and TCRdb holds only the in-frame ones, with some missing. The table shows approximately 110,000 clones, with 91% occurring only once. The starting material was peripheral blood, obtained after pregnancy. Every receptor here comes from a female donor with multiple sclerosis, enrolled in a pregnancy study. Both conserved end residues are part of each CDR3. The D gene is left open where the match is weak. Rows give clone size only sometimes, using once, few, many, or a class for an expanded clone.

J,size,D,V,CDR3
TRBJ1-4,few,-,TRBV9,CASSANIHSNEKLFF
TRBJ2-2,-,TRBD2,TRBV7-6,CASSPHRKAIGEGNTGELFF
TRBJ1-6,-,-,TRBV9,CASSVRRDNSPLHF
TRBJ2-3,-,TRBD1,TRBV5-1,CASSLGRGITDTQYF
TRBJ2-7,-,TRBD1,TRBV27,CASSHGTGIYEQYF
TRBJ2-1,few,-,TRBV5-1,CASQPPSWEHNEQFF
TRBJ2-4,once,TRBD1,TRBV5-6,CASSFGQGQIVDIQYF
TRBJ1-1,-,-,TRBV10-2,CASSDGVRTYTEAFF
TRBJ2-7,-,TRBD2,TRBV11-3,CASSLRGTSGYEQYF
TRBJ2-7,many,-,TRBV6-1,CASSPSIAEPYEQYF
TRBJ2-4,-,-,TRBV2,CASRYRAGQNIQYF
TRBJ2-3,once,TRBD2,TRBV6-1,CASSEAFWPDSSGGGDTQYF
TRBJ2-7,-,TRBD2,TRBV7-2,CASSLTSGGNSYEQYF
TRBJ2-7,once,-,TRBV27,CASSFGTPLYEQYF
TRBJ1-1,few,-,TRBV6-1,CASIQGNTEAFF
TRBJ2-7,-,TRBD2,TRBV25-1,CASSEYEFMAGDSYEQYF
TRBJ2-3,-,TRBD2,TRBV13,CASSSGGRPDTQYF
TRBJ1-2,-,TRBD1,TRBV7-8,CASSLEVGGQGNYGYTF
TRBJ2-7,-,-,TRBV9,CASSEGDASYEQYF
TRBJ2-7,-,TRBD1,TRBV15,CATSRYRQGGLSQSYEQYF
TRBJ2-7,-,-,TRBV13,CASSTRDFSYEQYF
TRBJ1-4,-,TRBD1,TRBV6-1,CASKDRGVEEKLFF
TRBJ2-1,-,-,TRBV11-2,CASSPIKGINEQFF
TRBJ1-6,-,-,TRBV11-1,CASSTTGVGGSPLHF
TRBJ2-3,-,-,TRBV7-8,CASSLRRQTDTQYF